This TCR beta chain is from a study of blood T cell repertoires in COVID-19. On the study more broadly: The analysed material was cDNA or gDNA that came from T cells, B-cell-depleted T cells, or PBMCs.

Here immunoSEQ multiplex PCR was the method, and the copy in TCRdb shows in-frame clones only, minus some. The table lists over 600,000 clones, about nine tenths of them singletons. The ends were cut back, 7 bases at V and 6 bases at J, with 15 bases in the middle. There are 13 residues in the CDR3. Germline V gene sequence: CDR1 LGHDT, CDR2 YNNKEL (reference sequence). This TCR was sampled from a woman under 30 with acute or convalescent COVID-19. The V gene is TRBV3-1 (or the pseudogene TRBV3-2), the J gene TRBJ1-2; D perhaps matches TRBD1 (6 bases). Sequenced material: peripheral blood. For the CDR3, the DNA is TGTGCCAGCACCGTTACAGGGTTCGATGGCTACACCTTC. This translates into CASTVTGFDGYTF.